This TCR beta chain was recorded in a study of long-term antiretroviral therapy in people with HIV. For this clone: Its target is unknown.

Findings and caveats of the study: Comparison with controls showed narrower CDR3 length ranges in HIV repertoires.

At survey level, the immunoSEQ assay was run in its v3.0 version. The sequencing target was 40,000-50,000 T-cell genomes per sample. The table came from immunoSEQ multiplex PCR; TCRdb's copy has only in-frame clones and leaves some out. Seen here are 20,000 or so clones, 60% to 85% observed once, and the top ten hold around 15%. Germline V gives CDR1 SGDLS, CDR2 YYNGEE. The trim removed 0 bases at V and 2 bases at J, leaving 4 bases unmatched. CDR3 length: 16 amino acids. Amounts of roughly 0.9-10 million cryopreserved PBMC were held in the samples before DNA extraction. The sequencing used unsorted PBMCs, collected 2.9 years after starting antiretroviral therapy. The TCR originated in a woman aged 30 to 39 with HIV. The V call is TRBV9, the J call TRBJ2-1; 8 positions match TRBD2. The CDR3 nucleotides read TGTGCCAGCAGCGTAGAAGCAGCGGGGGCCTACAATGAGCAGTTCTTC. This codes for CASSVEAAGAYNEQFF.